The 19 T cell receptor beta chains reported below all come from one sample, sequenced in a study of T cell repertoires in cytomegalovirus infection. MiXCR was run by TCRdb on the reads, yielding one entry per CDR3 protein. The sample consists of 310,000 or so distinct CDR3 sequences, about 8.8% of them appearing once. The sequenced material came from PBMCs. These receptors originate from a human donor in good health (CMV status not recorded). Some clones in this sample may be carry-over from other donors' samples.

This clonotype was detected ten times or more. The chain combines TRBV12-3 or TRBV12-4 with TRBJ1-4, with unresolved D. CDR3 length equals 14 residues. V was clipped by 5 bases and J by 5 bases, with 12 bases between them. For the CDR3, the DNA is TGTGCCAGCAGTCCCCGACAAGGGAATGAAAAACTGTTTTTT. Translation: CASSPRQGNEKLFF.

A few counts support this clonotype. Written as DNA, the CDR3 is TGCGCCAGCAGCCAAGATACCGGACAGGGGGCGCGTAATGAGCAGTTCTTC. It specifies CASSQDTGQGARNEQFF. The chain carries TRBV4-1 and TRBJ2-1; 11 bases match TRBD1. V lost 0 bases, J lost 7 bases, and 8 bases stayed unmatched. Germline lookup yields CDR1 MGHRA and CDR2 YSYEKL. The CDR3 length is 17 residues.

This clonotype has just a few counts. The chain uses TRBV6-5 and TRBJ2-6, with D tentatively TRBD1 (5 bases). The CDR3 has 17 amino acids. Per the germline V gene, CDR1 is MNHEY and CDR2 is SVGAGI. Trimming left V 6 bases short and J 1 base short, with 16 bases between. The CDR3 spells CASSPDIYPSGANVLTF. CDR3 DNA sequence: TGTGCCAGCAGCCCGGACATCTATCCGTCTGGGGCCAACGTCCTGACTTTC.

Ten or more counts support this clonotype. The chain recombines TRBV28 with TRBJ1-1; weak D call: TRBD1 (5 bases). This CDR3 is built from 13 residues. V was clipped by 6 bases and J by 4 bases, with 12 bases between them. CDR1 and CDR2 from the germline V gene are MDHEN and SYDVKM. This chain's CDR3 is CASSSGVATEAFF. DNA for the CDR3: TGTGCCAGCAGCTCGGGGGTTGCCACTGAAGCTTTCTTT.

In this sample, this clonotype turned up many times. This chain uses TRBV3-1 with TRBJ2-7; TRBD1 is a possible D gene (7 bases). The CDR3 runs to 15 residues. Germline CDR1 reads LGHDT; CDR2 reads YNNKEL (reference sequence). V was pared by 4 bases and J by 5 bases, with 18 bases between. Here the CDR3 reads CASSRAGGGKNEQYF. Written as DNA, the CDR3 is TGTGCCAGCAGCCGCGCAGGAGGGGGCAAGAACGAGCAGTACTTC.

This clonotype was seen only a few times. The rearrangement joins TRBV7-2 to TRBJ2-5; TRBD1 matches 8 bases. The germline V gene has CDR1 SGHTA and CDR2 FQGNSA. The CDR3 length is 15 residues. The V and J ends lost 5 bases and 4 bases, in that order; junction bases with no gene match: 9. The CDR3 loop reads CASSLGQGYVETQYF. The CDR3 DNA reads TGTGCCAGCAGCCTAGGACAGGGATATGTAGAGACCCAGTACTTC.

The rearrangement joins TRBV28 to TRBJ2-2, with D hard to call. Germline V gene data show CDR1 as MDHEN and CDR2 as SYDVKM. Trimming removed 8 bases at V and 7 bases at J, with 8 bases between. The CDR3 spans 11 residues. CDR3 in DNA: TGTGCCAGCTCGACCATCGGGGAGCTGTTTTTT. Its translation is CASSTIGELFF. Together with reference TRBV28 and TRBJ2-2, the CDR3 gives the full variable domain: DVKVTQSSRYLVKRTGEKVFLECVQDMDHENMFWYRQDPGLGLRLIYFSYDVKMKEKGDIPEGYSVSREKKERFSLILESASTNQTSMYLCASSTIGELFFGEGSRLTVL.

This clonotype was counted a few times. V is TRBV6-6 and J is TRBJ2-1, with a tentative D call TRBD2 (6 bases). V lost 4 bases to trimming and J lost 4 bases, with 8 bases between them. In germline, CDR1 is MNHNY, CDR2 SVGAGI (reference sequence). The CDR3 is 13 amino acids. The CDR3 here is CASSSGTYNEQFF. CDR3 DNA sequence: TGTGCCAGCAGTTCCGGGACTTACAATGAGCAGTTCTTC.

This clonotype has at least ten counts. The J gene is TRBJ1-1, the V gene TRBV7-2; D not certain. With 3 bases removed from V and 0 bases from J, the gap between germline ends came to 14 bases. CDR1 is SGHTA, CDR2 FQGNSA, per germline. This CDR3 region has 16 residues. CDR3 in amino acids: CASSLGRLEMNTEAFF. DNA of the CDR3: TGTGCCAGCAGCTTGGGGAGGTTGGAAATGAACACTGAAGCTTTCTTT.

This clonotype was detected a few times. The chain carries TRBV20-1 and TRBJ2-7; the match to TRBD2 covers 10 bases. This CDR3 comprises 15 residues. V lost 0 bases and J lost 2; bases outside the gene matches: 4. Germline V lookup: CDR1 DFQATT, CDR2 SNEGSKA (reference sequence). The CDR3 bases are TGCAGTGCTAGAGATTCGAGCGGGGGGGCCTACGAGCAGTACGTC. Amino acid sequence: CSARDSSGGAYEQYV.

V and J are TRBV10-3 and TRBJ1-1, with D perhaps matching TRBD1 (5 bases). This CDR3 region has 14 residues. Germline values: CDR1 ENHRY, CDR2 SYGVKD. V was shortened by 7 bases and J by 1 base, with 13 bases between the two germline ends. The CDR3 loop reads CAINQNGGNTEAFF. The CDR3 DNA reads TGTGCCATCAACCAGAACGGGGGGAACACTGAAGCTTTCTTT.

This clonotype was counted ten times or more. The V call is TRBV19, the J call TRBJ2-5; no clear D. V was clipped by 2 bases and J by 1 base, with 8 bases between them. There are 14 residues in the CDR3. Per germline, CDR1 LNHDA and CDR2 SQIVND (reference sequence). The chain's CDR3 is CASSILGLQETQYF. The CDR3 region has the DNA TGTGCCAGTAGTATACTTGGCCTCCAAGAGACCCAGTACTTC.

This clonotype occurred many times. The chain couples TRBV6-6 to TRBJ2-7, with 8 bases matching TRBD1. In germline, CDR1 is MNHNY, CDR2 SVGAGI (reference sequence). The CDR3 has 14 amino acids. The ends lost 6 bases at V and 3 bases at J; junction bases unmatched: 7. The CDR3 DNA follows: TGTGCCAGCAGGCAGGGGGCTTCGCTCTACGAGCAGTACGTC. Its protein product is CASRQGASLYEQYV.

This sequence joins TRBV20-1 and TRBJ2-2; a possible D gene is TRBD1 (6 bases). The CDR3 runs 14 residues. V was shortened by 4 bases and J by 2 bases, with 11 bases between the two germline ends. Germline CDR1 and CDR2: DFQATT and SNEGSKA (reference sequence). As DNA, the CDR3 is TGCAGTGCTACCCCAGGGGTCAACACCGGGGAGCTGTTTTTT. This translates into CSATPGVNTGELFF.

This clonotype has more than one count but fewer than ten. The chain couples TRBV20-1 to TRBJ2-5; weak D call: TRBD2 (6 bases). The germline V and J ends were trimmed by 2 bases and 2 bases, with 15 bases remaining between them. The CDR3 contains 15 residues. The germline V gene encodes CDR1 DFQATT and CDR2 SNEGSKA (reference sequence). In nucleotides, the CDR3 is TGCAGTGCTAGACCCCCCGCCGGGGGACAAGAGACCCAGTACTTC. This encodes CSARPPAGGQETQYF.

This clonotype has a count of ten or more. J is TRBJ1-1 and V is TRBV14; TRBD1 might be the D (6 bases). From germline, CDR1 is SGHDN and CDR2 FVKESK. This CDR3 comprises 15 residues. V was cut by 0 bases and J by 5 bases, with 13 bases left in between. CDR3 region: CASSQDRGAGTEAFF. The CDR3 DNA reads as TGTGCCAGCAGCCAAGACAGGGGTGCGGGGACTGAAGCTTTCTTT.

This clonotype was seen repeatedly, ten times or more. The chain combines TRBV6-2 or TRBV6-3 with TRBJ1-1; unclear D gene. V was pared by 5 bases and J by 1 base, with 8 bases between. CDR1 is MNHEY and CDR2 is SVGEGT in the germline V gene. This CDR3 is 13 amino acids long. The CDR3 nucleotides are TGTGCCAGCAGTGGGTTCCAGAACACTGAAGCTTTCTTT. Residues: CASSGFQNTEAFF.

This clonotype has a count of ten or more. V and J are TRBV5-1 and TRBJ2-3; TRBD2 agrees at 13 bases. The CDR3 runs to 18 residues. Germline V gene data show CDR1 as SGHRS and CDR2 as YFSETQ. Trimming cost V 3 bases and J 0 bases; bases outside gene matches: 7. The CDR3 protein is CASSSGLAGDTSTDTQYF. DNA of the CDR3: TGCGCCAGCAGCTCAGGACTAGCGGGAGATACTAGCACAGATACGCAGTATTTT. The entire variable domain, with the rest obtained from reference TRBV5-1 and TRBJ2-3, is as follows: KAGVTQTPRYLIKTRGQQVTLSCSPISGHRSVSWYQQTPGQGLQFLFEYFSETQRNKGNFPGRFSGRQFSNSRSEMNVSTLELGDSALYLCASSSGLAGDTSTDTQYFGPGTRLTVL.

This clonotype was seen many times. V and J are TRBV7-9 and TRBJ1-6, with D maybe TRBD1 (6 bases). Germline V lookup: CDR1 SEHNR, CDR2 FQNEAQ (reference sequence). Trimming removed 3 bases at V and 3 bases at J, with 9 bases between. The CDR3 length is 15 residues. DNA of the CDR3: TGTGCCAGCAGCTTGGGGGCGCACTATAATTCACCCCTCCACTTT. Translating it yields CASSLGAHYNSPLHF.